This entry lists 10 T cell receptor beta chains sequenced from one sample in a study of regulatory T cells in long-lasting Graves disease. The sample's time point: persistent/refractory GD, antithyroid drugs over 5 years with positive TRAb. From PBMCs, RNA was extracted and then used to make the TCR library. Arm-PCR of CDR3 regions with iRepertoire HTBI primers generated TCR beta libraries. TCRdb re-derived calls from the multiplex PCR reads in MiXCR, one entry per CDR3 protein. The data hold a few hundred thousand distinct CDR3 sequences, with roughly 20% observed a single time. The sample was peripheral blood mononuclear cells (PBMCs), taken when the disease was refractory, from a patient treated with antithyroid drugs. Source of these receptors: a woman in her thirties or forties with Graves disease.

CDR3 residues: CASTIEGRIHEAFF. DNA for the CDR3: TGCGCCAGCACCATTGAGGGGAGGATTCATGAAGCTTTCTTT. The chain has TRBV4-1 and TRBJ1-1; the D gene is possibly TRBD1 (5 bases). With 7 bases removed from V and 7 bases from J, the gap between germline ends came to 19 bases. In germline, CDR1 is MGHRA, CDR2 YSYEKL. This CDR3 is 14 amino acids long.

The sample holds one count of this clonotype. A read error is possible here, since a much larger clone lies one base away. CDR3 bases: TGTGCCAGCAGTTTGGAGCAGGGTGGGACCCAGTACTTC. This translates into CASSLEQGGTQYF. The chain joins TRBV6-2 or TRBV6-3 to TRBJ2-5; D is possibly TRBD1 (5 bases). V was clipped by 4 bases and J by 7 bases, with 13 bases between them. Germline V gene lookup returns CDR1 MNHEY and CDR2 SVGEGT. The CDR3 totals 13 residues.

The CDR3 nucleotides are TGTGCCAGCAGTTTCTCCCACAGGACCGCTTCACCCCTCCACTTT. It is translated as CASSFSHRTASPLHF. The genes are TRBV27 and TRBJ1-6; tentative D call: TRBD1 (5 bases). The germline V gene encodes CDR1 MNHEY and CDR2 SMNVEV (reference sequence). CDR3 size: 15 residues. Trimming removed 3 bases at V and 9 bases at J, with 15 bases between.

This clonotype was counted only a few times. This chain joins TRBV7-3 and TRBJ1-1; perhaps TRBD1 as D (6 bases). Per the germline V gene, CDR1 is SGHTA and CDR2 is FQGTGA. Trimming took off 1 base at V and 4 bases at J, with 13 bases between the two ends. CDR3 length: 15 amino acids. The CDR3 loop is CASSLMGQGSTEAFF. The CDR3 nucleotides read TGTGCCAGCAGCTTAATGGGGCAGGGGTCCACTGAAGCTTTCTTT.

The chain combines TRBV28 with TRBJ2-2; 12 bases map to TRBD2. The CDR3 contains 20 residues. CDR1 and CDR2 from the germline V gene are MDHEN and SYDVKM. V was clipped by 3 bases and J by 5 bases; unmatched bases: 16. The CDR3 bases are TGTGCCAGCAGTTTCCTTTGGGAGACAACGGGACTAGCGGGTACCGGGGAGCTGTTTTTT. It specifies CASSFLWETTGLAGTGELFF.

This clonotype was seen more than once but under ten times. The chain recombines TRBV7-2 with TRBJ2-7, with 10 bases lining up with TRBD1. Germline CDR1 is SGHTA and CDR2 is FQGNSA. CDR3 length equals 16 residues. V gave up 1 base and J gave up 2 bases; unmatched junction bases: 5. The CDR3 bases are TGTGCCAGCAGCTTAGATGGGACAGGGGTCCCCTACGAGCAGTACTTC. It specifies CASSLDGTGVPYEQYF.

As regards this clonotype: The junction and the germline gene differ at one end; a read error may be behind it. The chain joins TRBV15 to TRBJ2-7; D is undetermined. CDR3 length equals 15 residues. Germline CDR1 LNHNV, CDR2 YYDKDF (reference sequence). The CDR3 DNA follows: TGTGCCACCAGCAGTACGGGTAGGAGCTCCTACGAGCGGTACTTC. Its translation is CATSSTGRSSYERYF. The full variable domain, rest sourced from reference TRBV15 and TRBJ2-7, is DAMVIQNPRYQVTQFGKPVTLSCSQTLNHNVMYWYQQKSSQAPKLLFHYYDKDFNNEADTPDNFQSRRPNTSFCFLDIRSPGLGDTAMYLCATSSTGRSSYERYFGPGTRLTVT.

Ten or more counts support this clonotype. This chain joins TRBV12-3 or TRBV12-4 and TRBJ2-5; weak D call: TRBD1 (6 bases). V was trimmed by 6 bases and J by 3 bases, leaving 11 bases between them. The CDR3 runs to 13 residues. The chain's CDR3 is CASRAKGEETQYF. In nucleotides, the CDR3 is TGTGCCAGCAGGGCGAAGGGGGAAGAGACCCAGTACTTC.

The rearrangement links TRBV5-1 to TRBJ1-4; 9 bases are a match to TRBD1. Germline assignment: CDR1 SGHRS and CDR2 YFSETQ. After removal of 5 bases from V and 5 bases from J, the junction contained 7 bases not matched to a gene. The CDR3 sequence is 15 residues long. CDR3 nucleotides: TGCGCCAGCAGTAGGACAGGGGAAAGGAATGAAAAACTGTTTTTT. It codes for CASSRTGERNEKLFF.

This clonotype was picked up many times. A read error may be the cause here, since a much bigger clone is one base away. The genes are TRBV3-1 and TRBJ2-5; D is possibly TRBD1 (5 bases). The germline V and J ends were trimmed by 4 bases and 3 bases, with 9 bases remaining between them. Per the germline V gene, CDR1 is LGHDT and CDR2 is YNNKEL (reference sequence). This CDR3 region has 13 residues. CDR3 DNA sequence: TGTGCCAGCAGCCGAGACAGAAAAGAGACCCAGTACTTC. Translation: CASSRDRKETQYF.